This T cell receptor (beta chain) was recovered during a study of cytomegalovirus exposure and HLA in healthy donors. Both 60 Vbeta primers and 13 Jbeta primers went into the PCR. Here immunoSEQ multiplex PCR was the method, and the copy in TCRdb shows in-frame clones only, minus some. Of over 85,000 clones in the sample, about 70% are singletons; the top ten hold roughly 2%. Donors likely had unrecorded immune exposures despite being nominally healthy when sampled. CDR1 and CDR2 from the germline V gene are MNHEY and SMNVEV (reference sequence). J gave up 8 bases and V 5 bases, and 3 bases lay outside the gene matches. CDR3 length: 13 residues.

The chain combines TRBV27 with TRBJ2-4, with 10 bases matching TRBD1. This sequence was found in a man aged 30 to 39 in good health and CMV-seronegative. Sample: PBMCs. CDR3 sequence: CASSPGQGHIQYF. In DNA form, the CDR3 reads TGTGCCAGCAGTCCGGGACAGGGGCACATTCAGTACTTC.